This T cell receptor (beta chain) was recovered during a study of circulating CD8 cells and anti-PD-1 response in melanoma. TCR libraries were prepared from approximately 15 ng of total RNA with the QIAseq Immune Repertoire TCR panel. Using its own MiXCR run on the reads, TCRdb lists one record per CDR3 protein. The table includes 450 to 550 distinct CDR3 sequences, approximately 6% detected once. Live CD3+CD8+TCRalphabeta+ cells were sorted into four subsets by PD-1 and/or TIGIT. This clonotype qualifies as large (0.1 to 1%). Trimming pared 0 bases from V and 0 bases from J, leaving 12 bases between. The CDR3 sequence is 16 residues long. Germline V gene data show CDR1 as SQVTM and CDR2 as ANQGSEA.

The chain links TRBV29-1 to TRBJ1-3, with D maybe TRBD1 (6 bases). This clonotype originated in a human donor with melanoma. The material was CD8+ T cells from PBMCs, obtained at baseline or after one month of anti-PD-1 therapy (not recorded which). The CDR3 loop reads CSVEDQGHTSGNTIYF. The CDR3, as DNA: TGCAGCGTTGAAGATCAGGGACATACCTCTGGAAACACCATATATTTT.